Listed here are 26 T cell receptor beta chains from one sample, sequenced in a study of T-cell reconstitution after alpha-beta-depleted transplantation in children. Unique molecular identifiers featured in how the TCRbeta library was prepared. TCRdb independently ran MiXCR on the PCR reads; one entry per CDR3 protein. The sample has approximately 350,000 distinct CDR3 sequences, 13% seen once. The material was PBMCs, obtained from the stem cell graft. Source of these receptors: a human donor who donated a stem cell graft to a child with Fanconi anemia.

The chain employs TRBV10-3 and TRBJ2-3; unclear D gene. The V end was cut by 7 bases, the J end by 0 bases, with 8 bases between. Germline CDR1 and CDR2: ENHRY and SYGVKD. This CDR3 is built from 13 residues. The CDR3 region is CAITNPSTDTQYF. CDR3 bases: TGTGCCATCACGAATCCTAGCACAGATACGCAGTATTTT.

The chain combines TRBV5-1 with TRBJ2-2, with D maybe TRBD2 (6 bases). Germline-derived CDR1 and CDR2 are SGHRS and YFSETQ. V was cut by 2 bases and J by 5 bases, with 13 bases left in between. The CDR3 is made up of 15 amino acids. DNA for the CDR3: TGCGCCAGCAGCTTAGAGAGGGAGGAGACCGGGGAGCTGTTTTTT. The encoded protein is CASSLEREETGELFF.

This clonotype was seen more than once but under ten times. V and J are TRBV11-2 and TRBJ2-5; no clear D. CDR3 size: 14 residues. V was clipped by 3 bases and J by 0 bases, with 8 bases between them. Germline V gene data show CDR1 as SGHAT and CDR2 as FQNNGV. CDR3 loop: CASSFNRDQETQYF. CDR3 bases: TGTGCCAGCAGCTTCAACCGGGACCAAGAGACCCAGTACTTC.

CDR3 nucleotides: TGCGCCAGCAGCCAAGTTGGGCAGGCCCTAACCTATGGCTACACCTTC. It translates to CASSQVGQALTYGYTF. The chain uses TRBV4-1 and TRBJ1-2, with unresolved D. Germline lookup yields CDR1 MGHRA and CDR2 YSYEKL. CDR3 length equals 16 residues. V lost 1 base, J lost 4 bases, and 16 bases lay in between.

The chain joins TRBV27 to TRBJ2-7, with a tentative D call TRBD2 (6 bases). The V end lost 0 bases, the J end lost 2 bases, and 14 bases lay between the germline ends. The CDR3 is 16 residues long. Per the germline V gene, CDR1 is MNHEY and CDR2 is SMNVEV (reference sequence). The DNA for the CDR3 is TGTGCCAGCAGTTTATCAGGAGGGAGAGAAACCTACGAGCAGTACTTC. This sequence encodes CASSLSGGRETYEQYF.

The table lists this clonotype with a few counts. The chain couples TRBV7-8 to TRBJ2-3; TRBD2 matches 8 bases. After removal of 3 bases from V and 6 bases from J, the junction contained 23 bases not matched to a gene. CDR3 length: 20 residues. Germline assignment: CDR1 SGHVS and CDR2 FQNEAQ. The chain's CDR3 is CASSLVLSAFRGGSRDTQYF. The CDR3 nucleotides read TGTGCCAGCAGCTTGGTACTATCCGCCTTCCGGGGGGGCTCGAGGGATACGCAGTATTTT.

This clonotype appeared a few times. J is TRBJ1-1 and V is TRBV15; D may be TRBD1 (6 bases). The germline V gene encodes CDR1 LNHNV and CDR2 YYDKDF (reference sequence). This CDR3 is 16 amino acids long. Deletions cut 0 bases from V and 4 bases from J, with 15 bases between. The CDR3 here is CATSREGKIGGTEAFF. In DNA form, the CDR3 reads TGTGCCACCAGCAGAGAGGGCAAGATAGGGGGCACTGAAGCTTTCTTT.

This clonotype was seen more than once but under ten times. This sequence joins TRBV3-1 and TRBJ1-3; the D is unclear. Germline V gene sequence: CDR1 LGHDT, CDR2 YNNKEL (reference sequence). V was shortened by 2 bases and J by 0 bases, with 11 bases between the two germline ends. CDR3 length equals 16 residues. The chain's CDR3 is CASSQRLDPSGNTIYF. The CDR3 nucleotides are TGTGCCAGCAGCCAAAGATTGGATCCCTCTGGAAACACCATATATTTT.

This clonotype was seen only a few times. V is TRBV3-1 and J is TRBJ1-1; D is perhaps TRBD1 (6 bases). The CDR3 contains 14 residues. Trimming removed 2 bases at V and 1 base at J, with 8 bases between. CDR1 and CDR2 from the germline V gene are LGHDT and YNNKEL (reference sequence). As DNA, the CDR3 is TGTGCCAGCAGCCAACGGGACAAGAACACTGAAGCTTTCTTT. Amino acid sequence: CASSQRDKNTEAFF.

The J gene is TRBJ2-3, the V gene TRBV15, with 9 bases fitting TRBD2. Germline loops: CDR1 LNHNV, CDR2 YYDKDF (reference sequence). The CDR3 length is 18 residues. The V gene end was trimmed by 8 bases and the J gene end by 0 bases; junction bases not matched to a gene: 15. The CDR3 spells CATSPGERGETSTDTQYF. CDR3 nucleotides: TGTGCCACCTCACCGGGAGAGCGGGGGGAGACTAGCACAGATACGCAGTATTTT.

The chain has TRBV27 and TRBJ2-1; the D gene could be TRBD1 or TRBD2 (5 bases each). V lost 10 bases to trimming and J lost 10 bases, with 14 bases between them. Germline V gene sequence: CDR1 MNHEY, CDR2 SMNVEV (reference sequence). There are 11 residues in the CDR3. The CDR3 nucleotides read TGTGCCACCAGCCGGTGGGGGGAGCAGTTCTTC. This sequence encodes CATSRWGEQFF.

This clonotype showed up just a few times. The chain couples TRBV5-1 to TRBJ1-2, with D possibly TRBD1 on 6 matching bases. V was cut by 0 bases and J by 5 bases, with 14 bases left in between. Germline V gives CDR1 SGHRS, CDR2 YFSETQ. The CDR3 loop spans 15 amino acids. DNA of the CDR3: TGCGCCAGCAGCTTGGCCGGCAGGGGCGTTTATGGCTACACCTTC. Protein: CASSLAGRGVYGYTF.

The chain couples TRBV20-1 to TRBJ1-5, with no clear D. The CDR3 covers 13 residues. CDR1 and CDR2 (germline): DFQATT, SNEGSKA (reference sequence). The V end was cut by 3 bases, the J end by 3 bases, with 9 bases between. CDR3 amino acids: CSASYGDNQPQHF. The CDR3 nucleotides are TGCAGTGCTAGTTATGGTGACAATCAGCCCCAGCATTTT.

This clonotype was recorded a few times. The rearrangement links TRBV9 to TRBJ2-1, with 9 bases fitting TRBD2. Germline CDR1 reads SGDLS; CDR2 reads YYNGEE. This CDR3 contains 16 residues. Unmatched junction bases numbered 11, after V lost 0 bases and J lost 10 bases. The CDR3 DNA follows: TGTGCCAGCAGCGTAGGTCCAGGCGGGGGGGCAGCGGAGCAGTTCTTC. This translates into CASSVGPGGGAAEQFF.

This clonotype was observed a handful of times. The rearrangement uses TRBV2 and TRBJ1-1; a weak D match, TRBD1 (5 bases). V was clipped by 2 bases and J by 4 bases, with 11 bases between them. Looked up from germline, CDR1 is SNHLY and CDR2 is FYNNEI. The CDR3 extends over 14 amino acids. CDR3 residues: CASSERGAGTEAFF. In nucleotides, the CDR3 is TGTGCCAGCAGTGAACGAGGGGCCGGCACTGAAGCTTTCTTT.

V gene TRBV28 combines with J gene TRBJ2-3; 7 bases fit TRBD2. This CDR3 has 16 amino acids. Germline V CDR1 and CDR2: MDHEN, SYDVKM. V dropped 4 bases and J dropped 4; count of bases not matched to a gene: 11. The CDR3 is CASSSFLSSGPDTQYF. CDR3 in DNA: TGTGCCAGCAGTTCTTTTTTGAGTAGCGGGCCAGATACGCAGTATTTT. Supplemented by reference TRBV28 and TRBJ2-3, the full variable domain reads DVKVTQSSRYLVKRTGEKVFLECVQDMDHENMFWYRQDPGLGLRLIYFSYDVKMKEKGDIPEGYSVSREKKERFSLILESASTNQTSMYLCASSSFLSSGPDTQYFGPGTRLTVL.

This clonotype was picked up a small number of times. The chain joins TRBV4-3 to TRBJ2-1; tentatively, D is TRBD1 or TRBD2 (5 bases each). Trimming stripped 4 bases from V and 7 bases from J, with 17 bases between. The CDR3 runs to 15 residues. CDR1 and CDR2 from the germline V gene are LGHNA and YSLEER. CDR3 in amino acids: CASSPMGVGENEQFF. CDR3 nucleotide sequence: TGCGCCAGCAGCCCCATGGGGGTGGGTGAGAATGAGCAGTTCTTC.

The V call is TRBV27, the J call TRBJ2-5, with D perhaps being TRBD1 or TRBD2 (6 bases each). Germline CDR1 reads MNHEY; CDR2 reads SMNVEV (reference sequence). V was trimmed by 10 bases and J by 4 bases, leaving 22 bases between them. The CDR3 runs 15 residues. CDR3: CATSLAGTRGETQYF. CDR3 in DNA: TGTGCCACCTCACTCGCGGGGACAAGGGGAGAGACCCAGTACTTC.

In its sample, this clonotype was seen many times. J is TRBJ2-7 and V is TRBV20-1, with D unresolved. The CDR3 runs to 14 residues. Per germline, CDR1 DFQATT and CDR2 SNEGSKA (reference sequence). V was cut by 3 bases and J by 6 bases, with 18 bases left in between. The CDR3 coding sequence is TGCAGTGCTAGTTCGATCATGGGCTCACCCGAGCAGTACGTC. This encodes CSASSIMGSPEQYV.

This clonotype was counted at least ten times. The chain couples TRBV29-1 to TRBJ2-3; 11 nucleotides align to TRBD2. The CDR3 has 18 amino acids. Germline V lookup: CDR1 SQVTM, CDR2 ANQGSEA. V dropped 1 base and J dropped 0; count of bases not matched to a gene: 9. This CDR3 reads CSVEVGGLAAPSTDTQYF. CDR3 nucleotides: TGCAGCGTTGAAGTAGGGGGACTAGCGGCTCCTAGCACAGATACGCAGTATTTT.

This clonotype came up many times. V usage is TRBV20-1 and J usage is TRBJ2-5, with 8 bases matching TRBD1. J gave up 2 bases and V 6 bases, and 8 bases lay outside the gene matches. Looked up from germline, CDR1 is DFQATT and CDR2 is SNEGSKA (reference sequence). This CDR3 spans 14 amino acids. This chain's CDR3 is CSARGQGRQETQYF. CDR3 bases: TGCAGTGCCCGTGGACAGGGCCGTCAAGAGACCCAGTACTTC.

This clonotype was observed a handful of times. The chain recombines TRBV10-3 with TRBJ1-1; D is undetermined. In germline, CDR1 is ENHRY, CDR2 SYGVKD. V shed 0 bases and J shed 4 bases, with 12 bases lying between them. The CDR3 is 15 amino acids. The CDR3 DNA reads as TGTGCCATCAGTGAGTCGACCGGGCGCGGCACTGAAGCTTTCTTT. Its protein is CAISESTGRGTEAFF.

The gene calls are TRBV6-5 and TRBJ2-4; 9 nucleotides line up with TRBD1. This CDR3 is 14 amino acids long. J gave up 9 bases and V 0 bases, and 3 bases lay outside the gene matches. The V gene's germline CDR1 is MNHEY and CDR2 SVGAGI. The CDR3 loop reads CASSYSGQGVIQYF. In DNA form, the CDR3 reads TGTGCCAGCAGTTACTCGGGACAGGGAGTCATTCAGTACTTC.

This clonotype was recorded at least ten times. The chain carries TRBV18 and TRBJ2-3, with D unresolved. Trimming removed 2 bases from V and 6 bases from J, with 6 bases in between. In germline, CDR1 is KGHSH, CDR2 LQKENI. This CDR3 region has 12 residues. Written as DNA, the CDR3 is TGTGCCAGCTCACCAGTTTCTGATACGCAGTATTTT. Protein sequence: CASSPVSDTQYF.

This clonotype has ten or more counts. This chain joins TRBV29-1 and TRBJ2-1; weak D call: TRBD1 (5 bases). Trimming removed 4 bases from V and 0 bases from J, with 10 bases in between. Germline CDR1 and CDR2: SQVTM and ANQGSEA. The CDR3 totals 14 residues. The CDR3 DNA sequence: TGCAGCGTTGTCGACAGCAGCTCCTACAATGAGCAGTTCTTC. This sequence encodes CSVVDSSSYNEQFF.

The table lists this clonotype with many counts. The chain joins TRBV7-2 to TRBJ2-1; 8 positions match TRBD2. This CDR3 region has 16 residues. Per germline, CDR1 SGHTA and CDR2 FQGNSA. With 4 bases clipped from V and 3 bases from J, the junction kept 8 bases outside the gene matches. The CDR3 bases are TGTGCCAGCAGCTGGACTGGGGCGGGGGGCTACAATGAGCAGTTCTTC. Translated, it gives CASSWTGAGGYNEQFF.